The rows below give T cell receptor beta chains drawn from one sample of a study of blood T cell repertoires in COVID-19. Assay: immunoSEQ multiplex PCR; the TCRdb copy retains only in-frame clones and omits some. The sample carries around 230,000 clones, approximately 84% recorded once. Sequencing used PBMCs or T cells enriched from blood (not recorded which). The receptor set was obtained from a man aged 40-50 years who had recovered from COVID-19. CDR3s include the opening cysteine and the closing phenylalanine or tryptophan. A D gene is named only where the DNA matches it firmly. Some rows have no size entry. The others give once, few or many, or a class for an expanded clone.

j_call v_call clone_size d_call cdr3_nt cdr3_aa
TRBJ1-3 TRBV5-4 . . TGTGCCAGCAGCTTGGGTTTTGATTCGTCGGGCACCATATATTTT CASSLGFDSSGTIYF
TRBJ2-2 TRBV4-2 . TRBD1 TGTGCCAGCAGCCCGCGGAGACAGGGGTTGGACAGGTGGAACACCGGGGAGCTGTTTTTT CASSPRRQGLDRWNTGELFF
TRBJ2-3 TRBV7-9 . TRBD1 TGTGCCAGCAGCTTAGGGCCGGGACAGCCGTTCCTTAGCACAGATACGCAGTATTTT CASSLGPGQPFLSTDTQYF
TRBJ2-5 TRBV5-1 . TRBD2 TGCGCCAGCAGCCCCTCTCTAGCGGTCGGGGAGACCCAGTACTTC CASSPSLAVGETQYF
TRBJ2-3 TRBV24-1 few . TGTGCCACCAGTGAGGGTGGGCAGGGGTTGGATACGCAGTATTTT CATSEGGQGLDTQYF
TRBJ2-5 TRBV4-1 . . TGCGCCAGCAGCCAATGGCAGCAAGAGACCCAGTACTTC CASSQWQQETQYF
TRBJ1-2 TRBV28 once . TGTGCCAGCAGGTCGCAGGGCTACACCTTC CASRSQGYTF
TRBJ2-7 TRBV6-2/TRBV6-3 . . TGTGCCAGCAGCCATTTTACGGGGTCCTACGAGCAGTACTTC CASSHFTGSYEQYF
TRBJ1-1 TRBV9 . . TGTGCCAGCAGCCCACACCCGGGGGAGGCTGAAGCTTTCTTT CASSPHPGEAEAFF
TRBJ2-2 TRBV24-1 . TRBD1 TGTGCCACCAGTCATCCGGGACAGGGGGACACCGGGGAGCTGTTTTTT CATSHPGQGDTGELFF
TRBJ1-2 TRBV5-1 . . TGCGCCAGCAGCTCTGGGACTGTCACGAGTGGCTACACCTTC CASSSGTVTSGYTF
TRBJ1-1 TRBV28 . TRBD1 TGTGCCAGCATGGAACTCCCGGGACAGGGCTTATCAGCTTTCTTT CASMELPGQGLSAFF
TRBJ1-4 TRBV21-1 . . TGTGCCAGCAGCAAAGGGGCGGGGGTCAATGAAAAACTGTTTTTT CASSKGAGVNEKLFF
TRBJ2-3 TRBV5-1 . . TGCGCCAGCAGCTTGGGGGTCGGGCGGGGGCGCACAGATACGCAGTATTTT CASSLGVGRGRTDTQYF
TRBJ1-2 TRBV7-2 . . TGTGCCAGCAGCTTAGCCCTTGGCGGGGTGTATGGCTACACCTTC CASSLALGGVYGYTF
TRBJ1-5 TRBV18 . . TGTGCCAGCTCACCTTACCCGCCAGGGCTAGGTCAGCCCCAGCATTTT CASSPYPPGLGQPQHF
TRBJ1-1 TRBV29-1 once . TGCAGCGCCCGACAGAGGAACACTGAAGCTTTCTTT CSARQRNTEAFF
TRBJ2-3 TRBV5-4 . . TGTGCCAGCAGCTTTTCCGTACAGGAGCCCACAGATACGCAGTATTTT CASSFSVQEPTDTQYF
TRBJ1-5 TRBV19 . TRBD1 TGTGCCAGTAGCAAAGGACAGGGCGAACAGCCCCAGCATTTT CASSKGQGEQPQHF
TRBJ2-1 TRBV19 . TRBD2 TGTGCCAGTAGGGACGGGAGGTCCTCCGATGAGCAGTTCTTC CASRDGRSSDEQFF
TRBJ2-1 TRBV25-1 . TRBD1 TGTGCCAGCAGTATACCGGGGACAGTCTCCTACAATGAGCAGTTCTTC CASSIPGTVSYNEQFF
TRBJ2-7 TRBV15 . TRBD2 TGTGCCACCAGCAGAGATGCGGGGGGTTGGTACGAGCAGTACTTC CATSRDAGGWYEQYF
TRBJ2-7 TRBV3-1/TRBV3-2 . . TGTGCCAGCAGCCAAGACAGGGGATCGGCCTACGAGCAGTACTTC CASSQDRGSAYEQYF
TRBJ1-1 TRBV19 . . TGTGCCACCCTACAGGTCCCGCGGACCACTGAAGCTTTCTTT CATLQVPRTTEAFF
TRBJ1-1 TRBV18 . . TGTGCCAGCTCACCGACGACAGTGAACACTGAAGCTTTCTTT CASSPTTVNTEAFF
TRBJ2-7 TRBV5-1 once . TGCGCCAGCACCCCGGCCCAGGGTACCTACGAGCAGTACTTC CASTPAQGTYEQYF
TRBJ1-2 TRBV19 once . TGTGCCACTACGACCTGGGAGACAGGTCTTTTCTATGGCTACACCTTC CATTTWETGLFYGYTF
TRBJ1-4 TRBV20-1 . . TGCAGTGCTCACAGCGGTGAAAAACTGTTTTTT CSAHSGEKLFF
TRBJ1-1 TRBV11-1 few TRBD1 TGTGCCAGCAGCTCCCACAGGGGGAACACTGAAGCTTTCTTT CASSSHRGNTEAFF
TRBJ2-7 TRBV28 once TRBD1 TGTGCCAGCAGTTTAGGGGACAGCCTTACCTACGAGCAGTACTTC CASSLGDSLTYEQYF
TRBJ2-1 TRBV11-3 . TRBD1 TGTGCCAGCAGCTTAGAGGGGACAGGGTACTACAATGAGCAGTTCTTC CASSLEGTGYYNEQFF
TRBJ2-6 TRBV11-2 . TRBD1 TGTGCCAGCAGCTATACCTCCCGGGACAGGGCTTCCGGGGCCAACGTCCTGACTTTC CASSYTSRDRASGANVLTF
TRBJ2-5 TRBV5-4 . TRBD1 TGTGCCAGCAACGTACAGGGGGCCAGGGAGACCCAGTACTTC CASNVQGARETQYF
TRBJ2-1 TRBV28 once TRBD2 TGTGCCAGCAGTTTCCCCGGGACTAGCGGGATCTACAATGAGCAGTTCTTC CASSFPGTSGIYNEQFF
TRBJ1-5 TRBV5-1 . TRBD1 TGCGCCAGCAGCTCGCTACCGGGACAGCAGCCCCAGCATTTT CASSSLPGQQPQHF
TRBJ2-7 TRBV6-1 . TRBD1 TGTGCCAGCAGTGAAGGAACAGGGGGCGGCTACGAGCAGTACTTC CASSEGTGGGYEQYF
TRBJ2-5 TRBV14 . . TGTGCCAGCAGCCTCCGGGACCAAGAGACCCAGTACTTC CASSLRDQETQYF
TRBJ1-6 TRBV9 . TRBD1 TGTGCCAGCAGCGAGGGGGACAGTCAAAATTCACCCCTCCACTTT CASSEGDSQNSPLHF
TRBJ2-1 TRBV9 . TRBD2 TGTGCCAGCAGCGTAGCTCTAGCGGGGTACAATGAGCAGTTCTTC CASSVALAGYNEQFF
TRBJ1-4 TRBV7-9 . . TGTGCCAGCAGCCAAGACAGGTGGGATGAAAAACTGTTTTTT CASSQDRWDEKLFF
TRBJ1-1 TRBV6-2/TRBV6-3 . . TGTGCCAGCAGTCGACCAGGAGGGAACACTGAAGCTTTCTTT CASSRPGGNTEAFF
TRBJ2-1 TRBV20-1 . TRBD2 TGCAGTGCTAGTTTTGCGGGAGCCTACAATGAGCAGTTCTTC CSASFAGAYNEQFF
TRBJ1-4 TRBV25-1 once TRBD1 TGTGCCAGCAGTGAGATCGGGGGACAGGGACATGAAAAACTGTTTTTT CASSEIGGQGHEKLFF